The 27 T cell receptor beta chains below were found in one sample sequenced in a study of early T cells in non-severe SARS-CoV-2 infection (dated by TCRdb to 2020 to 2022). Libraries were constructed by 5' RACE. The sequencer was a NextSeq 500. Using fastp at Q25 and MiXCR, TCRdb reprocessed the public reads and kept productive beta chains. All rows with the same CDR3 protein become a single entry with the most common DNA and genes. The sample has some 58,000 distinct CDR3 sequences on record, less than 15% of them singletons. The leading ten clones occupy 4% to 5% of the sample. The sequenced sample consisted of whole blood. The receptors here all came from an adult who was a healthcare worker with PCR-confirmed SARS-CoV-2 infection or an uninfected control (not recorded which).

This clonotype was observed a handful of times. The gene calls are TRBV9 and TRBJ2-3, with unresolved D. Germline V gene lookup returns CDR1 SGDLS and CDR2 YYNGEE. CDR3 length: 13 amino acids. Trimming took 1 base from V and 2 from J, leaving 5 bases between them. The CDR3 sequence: CASSVRTTDTQYF. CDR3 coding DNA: TGTGCCAGCAGCGTACGGACCACAGATACGCAGTATTTT.

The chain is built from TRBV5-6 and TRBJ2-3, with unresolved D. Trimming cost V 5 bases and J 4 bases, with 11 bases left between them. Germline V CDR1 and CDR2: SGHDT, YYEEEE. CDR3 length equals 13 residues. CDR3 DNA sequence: TGTGCCAGCAGTCGACGTATGGCAGATACGCAGTATTTT. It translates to CASSRRMADTQYF.

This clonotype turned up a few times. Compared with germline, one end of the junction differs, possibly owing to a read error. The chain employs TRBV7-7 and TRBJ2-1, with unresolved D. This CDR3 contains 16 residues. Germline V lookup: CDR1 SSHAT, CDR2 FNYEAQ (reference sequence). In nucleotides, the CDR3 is TGTGCTAGCAGCCCCCGGGCTCAGACCTCCTACAATGAGCAGTTCTTC. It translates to CASSPRAQTSYNEQFF.

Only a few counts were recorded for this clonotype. CDR3 sequence (DNA): TGTGCCAGCAGTGAATCTCGGACAAGCACAGATACGCAGTATTTT. It translates to CASSESRTSTDTQYF. This chain joins TRBV6-1 and TRBJ2-3; weak D call: TRBD1 (5 bases). V was clipped by 2 bases and J by 0 bases, with 9 bases between them. This CDR3 is built from 15 residues. Germline V CDR1 and CDR2: MNHNS, SASEGT.

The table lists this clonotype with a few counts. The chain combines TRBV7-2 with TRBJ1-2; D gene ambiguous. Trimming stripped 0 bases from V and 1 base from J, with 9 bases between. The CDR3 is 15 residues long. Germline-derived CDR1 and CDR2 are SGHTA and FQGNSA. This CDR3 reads CASSLASKVNYGYTF. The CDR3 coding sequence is TGTGCCAGCAGCTTAGCGAGCAAAGTTAACTATGGCTACACCTTC.

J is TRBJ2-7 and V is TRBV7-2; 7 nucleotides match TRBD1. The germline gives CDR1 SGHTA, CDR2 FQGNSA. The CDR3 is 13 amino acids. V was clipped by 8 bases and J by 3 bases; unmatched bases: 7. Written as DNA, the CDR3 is TGTGCCAGCGGACCGGGACAGCTCTACGAGCAGTACTTC. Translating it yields CASGPGQLYEQYF.

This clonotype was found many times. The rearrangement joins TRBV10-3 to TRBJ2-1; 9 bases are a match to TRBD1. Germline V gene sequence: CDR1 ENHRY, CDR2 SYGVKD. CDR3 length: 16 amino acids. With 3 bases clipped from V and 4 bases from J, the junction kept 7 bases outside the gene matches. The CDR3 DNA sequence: TGTGCCATCAGTGAAGCACAGGGGGCTCGGTACAATGAGCAGTTCTTC. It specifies CAISEAQGARYNEQFF.

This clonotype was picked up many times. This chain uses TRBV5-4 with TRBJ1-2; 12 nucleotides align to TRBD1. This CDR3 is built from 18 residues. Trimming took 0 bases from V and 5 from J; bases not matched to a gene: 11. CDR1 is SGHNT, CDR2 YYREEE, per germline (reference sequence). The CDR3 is CASSLEGGDRGRRYGYTF. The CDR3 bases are TGTGCCAGCAGCTTGGAAGGAGGGGACAGGGGGCGACGGTATGGCTACACCTTC.

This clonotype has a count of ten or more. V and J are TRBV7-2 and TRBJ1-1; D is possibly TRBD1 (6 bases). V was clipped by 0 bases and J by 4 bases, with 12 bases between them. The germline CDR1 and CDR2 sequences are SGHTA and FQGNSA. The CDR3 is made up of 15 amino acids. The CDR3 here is CASSLAPRGGTEAFF. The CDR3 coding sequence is TGTGCCAGCAGCTTAGCGCCCAGGGGCGGCACTGAAGCTTTCTTT.

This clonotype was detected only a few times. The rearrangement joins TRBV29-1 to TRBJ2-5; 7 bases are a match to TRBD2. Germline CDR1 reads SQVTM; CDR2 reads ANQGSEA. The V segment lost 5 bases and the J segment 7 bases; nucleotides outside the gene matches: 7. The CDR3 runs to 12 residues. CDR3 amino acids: CSVLERGGTQYF. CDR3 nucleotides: TGCAGCGTTCTTGAGCGGGGAGGGACCCAGTACTTC.

The CDR3 region is CASSLWALQETQYF. Written as DNA, the CDR3 is TGTGCCAGCAGTTTATGGGCGTTACAAGAGACCCAGTACTTC. V usage is TRBV12-3 or TRBV12-4 and J usage is TRBJ2-5; the D is unclear. The length of the CDR3 is 14 residues. V lost 2 bases, J lost 2 bases, and 9 bases lay in between.

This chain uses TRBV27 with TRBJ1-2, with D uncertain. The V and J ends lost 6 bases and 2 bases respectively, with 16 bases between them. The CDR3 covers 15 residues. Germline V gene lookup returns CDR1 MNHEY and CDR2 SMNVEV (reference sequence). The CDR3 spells CASRPTSNRNYGYTF. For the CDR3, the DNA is TGTGCCAGCAGACCTACCTCGAATCGGAACTATGGCTACACCTTC.

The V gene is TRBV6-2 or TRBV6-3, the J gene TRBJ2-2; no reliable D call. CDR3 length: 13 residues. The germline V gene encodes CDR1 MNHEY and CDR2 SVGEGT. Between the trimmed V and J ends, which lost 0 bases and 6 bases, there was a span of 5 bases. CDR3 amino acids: CASSYSFSGELFF. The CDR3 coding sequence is TGTGCCAGCAGTTACTCGTTCTCCGGGGAGCTGTTTTTT.

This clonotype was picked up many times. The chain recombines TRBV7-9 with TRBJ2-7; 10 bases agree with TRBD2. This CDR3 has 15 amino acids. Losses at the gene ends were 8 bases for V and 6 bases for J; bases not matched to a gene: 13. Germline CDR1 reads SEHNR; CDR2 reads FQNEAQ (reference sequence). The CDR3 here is CASPRLAGVPGEQYF. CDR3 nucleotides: TGTGCCAGCCCTCGGCTAGCGGGGGTACCGGGCGAGCAGTACTTC.

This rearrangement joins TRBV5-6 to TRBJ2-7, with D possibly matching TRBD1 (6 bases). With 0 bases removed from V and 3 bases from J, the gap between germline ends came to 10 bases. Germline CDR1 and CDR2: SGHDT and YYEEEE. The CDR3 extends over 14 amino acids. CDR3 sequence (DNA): TGTGCCAGCAGCTTGGACAGGGAACGCTACGAGCAGTACTTC. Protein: CASSLDRERYEQYF.

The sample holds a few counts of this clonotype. CDR3 coding DNA: TGTGCCAGCAGCCTACCGGCCACTGATGGCTACACCTTC. Translating it yields CASSLPATDGYTF. The chain links TRBV7-2 to TRBJ1-2; D call uncertain. The ends were cut back, 5 bases at V and 6 bases at J, with 13 bases in the middle. Germline CDR1 is SGHTA and CDR2 is FQGNSA. The CDR3 is 13 residues long.

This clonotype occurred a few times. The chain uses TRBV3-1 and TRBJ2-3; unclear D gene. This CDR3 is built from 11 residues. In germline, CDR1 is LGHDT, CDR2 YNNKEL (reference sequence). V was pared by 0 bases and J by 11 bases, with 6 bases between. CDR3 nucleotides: TGTGCCAGCAGCCAAGATTCAGGGCAGTATTTT. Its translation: CASSQDSGQYF.

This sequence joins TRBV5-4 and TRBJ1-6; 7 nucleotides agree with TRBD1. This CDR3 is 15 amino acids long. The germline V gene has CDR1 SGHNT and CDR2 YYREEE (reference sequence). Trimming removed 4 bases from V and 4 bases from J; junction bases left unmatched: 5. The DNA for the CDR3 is TGTGCCAGCAGCAACCGGGACAGATATAATTCACCCCTCCACTTT. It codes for CASSNRDRYNSPLHF.

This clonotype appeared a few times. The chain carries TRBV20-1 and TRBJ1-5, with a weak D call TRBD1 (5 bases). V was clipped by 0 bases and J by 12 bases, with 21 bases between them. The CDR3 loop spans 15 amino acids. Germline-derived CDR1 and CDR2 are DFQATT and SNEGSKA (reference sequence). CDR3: CSARDPEGPLFYQHF. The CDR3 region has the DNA TGCAGTGCTAGAGATCCTGAGGGACCCCTTTTTTACCAGCATTTT.

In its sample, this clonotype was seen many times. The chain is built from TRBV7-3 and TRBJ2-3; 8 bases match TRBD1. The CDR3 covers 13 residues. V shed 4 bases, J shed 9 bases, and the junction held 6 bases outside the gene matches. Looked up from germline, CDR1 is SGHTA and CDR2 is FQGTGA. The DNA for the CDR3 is TGTGCCAGCAGCTCCCTGACAGGGGAGACGCAGTATTTT. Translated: CASSSLTGETQYF.

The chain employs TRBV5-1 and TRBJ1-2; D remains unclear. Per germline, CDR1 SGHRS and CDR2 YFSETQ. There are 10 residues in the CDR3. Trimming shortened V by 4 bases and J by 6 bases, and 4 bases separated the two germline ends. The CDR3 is CASSTDGYTF. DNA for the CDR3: TGCGCCAGCAGCACAGATGGCTACACCTTC.

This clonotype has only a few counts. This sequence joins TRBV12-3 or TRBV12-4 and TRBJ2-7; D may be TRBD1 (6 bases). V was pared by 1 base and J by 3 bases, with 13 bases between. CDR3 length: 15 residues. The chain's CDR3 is CASSLGGRGGYEQYF. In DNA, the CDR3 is TGTGCCAGCAGTTTAGGGGGGCGTGGGGGCTACGAGCAGTACTTC.

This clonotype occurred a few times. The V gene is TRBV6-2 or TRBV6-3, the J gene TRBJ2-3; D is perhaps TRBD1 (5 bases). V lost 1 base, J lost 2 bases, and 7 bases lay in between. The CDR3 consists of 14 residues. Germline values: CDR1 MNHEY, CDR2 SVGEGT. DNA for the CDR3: TGTGCCAGCAGTTACTTGACAGACACAGATACGCAGTATTTT. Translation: CASSYLTDTDTQYF.

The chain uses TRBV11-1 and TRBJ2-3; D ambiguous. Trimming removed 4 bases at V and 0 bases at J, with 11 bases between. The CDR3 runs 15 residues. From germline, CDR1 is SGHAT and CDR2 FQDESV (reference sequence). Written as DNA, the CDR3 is TGTGCCAGCAGCTCTCGGGCAGCAAGCACAGATACGCAGTATTTT. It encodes CASSSRAASTDTQYF.

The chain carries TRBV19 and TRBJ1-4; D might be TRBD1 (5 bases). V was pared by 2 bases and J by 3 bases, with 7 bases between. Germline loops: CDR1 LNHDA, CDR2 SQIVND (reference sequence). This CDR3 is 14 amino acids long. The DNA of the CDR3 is TGTGCCAGTAGTATACAGGGAGCTAATGAAAAACTGTTTTTT. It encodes CASSIQGANEKLFF.

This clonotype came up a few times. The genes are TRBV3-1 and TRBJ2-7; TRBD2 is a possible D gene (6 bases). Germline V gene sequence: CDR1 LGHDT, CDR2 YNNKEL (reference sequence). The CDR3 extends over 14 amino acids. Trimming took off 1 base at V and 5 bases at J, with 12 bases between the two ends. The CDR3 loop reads CASSQGLVTDEQYF. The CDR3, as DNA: TGTGCCAGCAGCCAAGGACTAGTAACTGACGAGCAGTACTTC.

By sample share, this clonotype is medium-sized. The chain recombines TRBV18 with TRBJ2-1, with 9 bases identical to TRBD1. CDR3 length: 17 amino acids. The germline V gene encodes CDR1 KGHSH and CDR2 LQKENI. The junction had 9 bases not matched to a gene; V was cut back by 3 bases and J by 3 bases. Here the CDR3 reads CASSPGQGRILYNEQFF. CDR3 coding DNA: TGTGCCAGCTCACCGGGACAGGGCCGAATACTCTACAATGAGCAGTTCTTC.